The 13 T cell receptor beta chains reported below all come from one sample, sequenced in a study of T cell repertoires in cytomegalovirus infection. Antigens of these TCRs are unknown. TCRdb fed the reads into MiXCR, producing one record per CDR3 protein. The table shows some 900,000 distinct CDR3 sequences, with approximately 30% occurring only once. The specimen comprised cultured CD8+ T cells from PBMCs, sampled from culture after CMV antigen stimulation. Receptors were obtained from a human donor in good health (CMV status not recorded). Some clones in this sample may be carry-over from other donors' samples.

The chain is built from TRBV6-2 or TRBV6-3 and TRBJ2-1; D may be TRBD2 (5 bases). The length of the CDR3 is 17 residues. Per the germline V gene, CDR1 is MNHEY and CDR2 is SVGEGT. With 2 bases removed from V and 0 bases from J, the gap between germline ends came to 14 bases. CDR3 residues: CASSYGPAESSYNEQFF. The CDR3 DNA reads TGTGCCAGCAGTTACGGCCCAGCGGAAAGCTCCTACAATGAGCAGTTCTTC.

This CDR3 is CASSQVAVYEQYV. The CDR3 DNA is TGCGCCAGCAGCCAAGTCGCGGTGTACGAGCAGTACGTC. The chain carries TRBV4-1 and TRBJ2-7; no firm D call. CDR3 length: 13 amino acids. The germline V gene has CDR1 MGHRA and CDR2 YSYEKL. Trimming stripped 1 base from V and 4 bases from J, with 8 bases between.

The rearrangement joins TRBV27 to TRBJ1-2, with D perhaps TRBD1 (5 bases). Germline values: CDR1 MNHEY, CDR2 SMNVEV (reference sequence). With 2 bases removed from V and 9 bases from J, the gap between germline ends came to 13 bases. This CDR3 spans 13 amino acids. The CDR3 DNA sequence: TGTGCCAGCAGTTTAGGGGCCTCTGTGAGCTACACCTTC. This translates into CASSLGASVSYTF.

This clonotype was seen a few times. The chain joins TRBV27 to TRBJ1-5; D unresolved. Germline CDR1 is MNHEY and CDR2 is SMNVEV (reference sequence). The CDR3 has 14 amino acids. V dropped 3 bases and J dropped 4 bases, with 10 bases sitting between them. The CDR3 region is CASSFQAHNQPQHF. CDR3 in DNA: TGTGCCAGCAGTTTCCAGGCTCATAATCAGCCCCAGCATTTT.

Worth noting for this clonotype: A junction boundary mismatches the germline segment, possibly from a read error. V usage is TRBV7-8 and J usage is TRBJ2-3, with D tentatively TRBD1 (5 bases). CDR3 length equals 15 residues. Germline CDR1 reads SGHVS; CDR2 reads FQNEAQ. The CDR3 bases are TGTACCAGCTCTCACCCTCACCAAGGGGCAGATACGCAGTATTTT. Protein: CTSSHPHQGADTQYF.

This chain links TRBV7-3 with TRBJ2-5; possible D gene TRBD1, 6 bases. Trimming removed 2 bases at V and 5 bases at J, with 12 bases between. The germline CDR1 and CDR2 sequences are SGHTA and FQGTGA. This CDR3 region has 14 residues. The CDR3 region is CASSLGGYGETQYF. The CDR3 nucleotides are TGTGCCAGCAGCTTAGGGGGCTACGGGGAGACCCAGTACTTC. Full variable domain (rest looked up from reference TRBV7-3 and TRBJ2-5): GAGVSQTPSNKVTEKGKYVELRCDPISGHTALYWYRQSLGQGPEFLIYFQGTGAADDSGLPNDRFFAVRPEGSVSTLKIQRTERGDSAVYLCASSLGGYGETQYFGPGTRLLVL.

In this sample, this clonotype turned up many times. J is TRBJ2-6 and V is TRBV28, with TRBD1 identical over 8 bases. V lost 4 bases to trimming and J lost 0 bases; unmatched junction nucleotides: 17. Germline CDR1 MDHEN, CDR2 SYDVKM. This CDR3 comprises 21 residues. DNA for the CDR3: TGTGCCAGCAGTTCCACCAGGGGGTGGGACAGGAGCCTCTCTGGGGCCAACGTCCTGACTTTC. Residues: CASSSTRGWDRSLSGANVLTF.

This clonotype showed up just a few times. The chain links TRBV12-3 or TRBV12-4 to TRBJ2-3; no clear D. The V end lost 6 bases, the J end lost 2 bases, and 6 bases lay between the germline ends. The CDR3 is made up of 12 amino acids. CDR3 protein: CASRNITDTQYF. Written as DNA, the CDR3 is TGTGCCAGCAGGAACATCACAGATACGCAGTATTTT.

V gene TRBV11-3 combines with J gene TRBJ1-1; the D gene is possibly TRBD1 (5 bases). Germline V gene sequence: CDR1 SGHNT, CDR2 YENEEA. CDR3 length equals 13 residues. V lost 5 bases and J 4 bases, leaving 11 bases between the germline ends. CDR3 DNA sequence: TGTGCCAGCAGCCACGGGGCTGGCACTGAAGCTTTCTTT. It yields the protein CASSHGAGTEAFF.

The chain joins TRBV4-1 to TRBJ2-7; D may be TRBD1 or TRBD2 (5 bases each). Trimming pared 1 base from V and 2 bases from J, leaving 12 bases between. Germline values: CDR1 MGHRA, CDR2 YSYEKL. The CDR3 consists of 15 residues. DNA for the CDR3: TGCGCCAGCAGCCAAGGGTGGGGGAGCGCCTACGAGCAGTACGTC. This sequence encodes CASSQGWGSAYEQYV.

There are many counts of this clonotype. The chain has TRBV7-6 and TRBJ2-1; 12 nucleotides agree with TRBD2. The V segment lost 5 bases and the J segment 0 bases; nucleotides outside the gene matches: 14. The CDR3 consists of 20 residues. Per the germline V gene, CDR1 is SGHVS and CDR2 is FNYEAQ. The CDR3 DNA reads as TGTGCCAGCAGCCTTCGAGGGCTAGCGGGGGGGTTAAGCTCCTACAATGAGCAGTTCTTC. It yields the protein CASSLRGLAGGLSSYNEQFF.

Ten or more counts support this clonotype. J is TRBJ1-6 and V is TRBV7-8; D is possibly TRBD1 (5 bases). Trimming shortened V by 1 base and J by 7 bases, and 20 bases separated the two germline ends. This CDR3 spans 18 amino acids. Looked up from germline, CDR1 is SGHVS and CDR2 is FQNEAQ. The CDR3 DNA reads as TGTGCCAGCAGCTTAGATAAACAGGACCCCCGTATGAATTCACCCCTCCACTTT. Residues: CASSLDKQDPRMNSPLHF.

This clonotype was seen more than once but under ten times. The CDR3 loop is CASSFQGAPGNQPQHF. The CDR3 DNA is TGTGCCAGCAGTTTTCAGGGGGCCCCTGGCAATCAGCCCCAGCATTTT. The chain links TRBV27 to TRBJ1-5; 8 nucleotides align to TRBD1. This CDR3 has 16 residues. The V gene's germline CDR1 is MNHEY and CDR2 SMNVEV (reference sequence). After removal of 3 bases from V and 2 bases from J, the junction contained 6 bases not matched to a gene.